Below are 6 T cell receptor beta chains sequenced from a single sample in a study of cytomegalovirus exposure and HLA in healthy donors. Data came from immunoSEQ multiplex PCR; TCRdb stores just in-frame clones and leaves some out. Altogether about 280,000 clones are present, 80% to 90% being singletons, with the ten largest covering approximately 1%. Sequencing input: PBMCs. The receptors come from a woman in her late teens or twenties in good health and CMV-seronegative.

This chain uses TRBV19 with TRBJ1-5; possibly TRBD1 for D (6 bases). V was cut by 6 bases and J by 0 bases, with 15 bases left in between. The germline V gene has CDR1 LNHDA and CDR2 SQIVND (reference sequence). The CDR3 totals 16 residues. The CDR3: CASRMTGLYSNQPQHF. The CDR3 DNA follows: TGTGCCAGTAGGATGACAGGCTTGTATAGCAATCAGCCCCAGCATTTT.

CDR3 in DNA: TGTGCCAGCAGACAGACAGGGTCCGGAAACACCATATATTTT. This codes for CASRQTGSGNTIYF. The chain carries TRBV7-9 and TRBJ1-3; TRBD1 agrees at 7 bases. CDR1 and CDR2 (germline): SEHNR, FQNEAQ (reference sequence). The CDR3 totals 14 residues. After removal of 6 bases from V and 4 bases from J, the junction contained 6 bases not matched to a gene.

The rearrangement links TRBV13 to TRBJ2-7; 9 nucleotides align to TRBD1. CDR3 size: 16 residues. V lost 7 bases and J lost 1; bases outside the gene matches: 11. Germline V gene data show CDR1 as PRHDT and CDR2 as FYEKMQ (reference sequence). This CDR3 is CASTRRGDRASYEQYF. The CDR3 nucleotides are TGTGCCAGCACCCGTAGGGGGGACAGGGCATCCTACGAGCAGTACTTC.

This clone was counted ten times or more. The chain couples TRBV2 to TRBJ1-1, with TRBD1 as a possible D gene (5 bases). The CDR3 consists of 14 residues. The V gene lost 6 bases and the J gene lost 0 bases, with 11 bases spanning the gap. In germline, CDR1 is SNHLY, CDR2 FYNNEI. As DNA, the CDR3 is TGTGCCAGCAGAAAGGGACTGATGAACACTGAAGCTTTCTTT. Translated: CASRKGLMNTEAFF.

The V call is TRBV30, the J call TRBJ2-1; 10 nucleotides match TRBD2. The trim removed 3 bases at V and 9 bases at J, leaving 5 bases unmatched. The V gene's germline CDR1 is GTSNPN and CDR2 SVGIG (reference sequence). The CDR3 consists of 13 residues. DNA of the CDR3: TGTGCCTGGAGGCGCACTAGCGGGGTTGAGCAGTTCTTC. It codes for CAWRRTSGVEQFF.

The chain joins TRBV18 to TRBJ2-7; D gene unclear. Trimming took off 1 base at V and 1 base at J, with 8 bases between the two ends. Looked up from germline, CDR1 is KGHSH and CDR2 is LQKENI. The CDR3 has 14 residues. DNA for the CDR3: TGTGCCAGCTCACCACTTAGACAATCCTACGAGCAGTACTTC. Its translation is CASSPLRQSYEQYF. Full variable domain (outside the CDR3, taken from reference TRBV18 and TRBJ2-7): NAGVMQNPRHLVRRRGQEARLRCSPMKGHSHVYWYRQLPEEGLKFMVYLQKENIIDESGMPKERFSAEFPKEGPSILRIQQVVRGDSAAYFCASSPLRQSYEQYFGPGTRLTVT.